This passage covers 11 T cell receptor beta chains from one sample sequenced in a study of a mutant IDH1 vaccine in newly diagnosed glioma. The time point here: baseline, week 1 (first vaccination visit). The treatment denotes: pre-vaccination baseline after standard-of-care therapy. This table comes from immunoSEQ multiplex PCR, and its TCRdb copy is limited to in-frame clones, with some not included. The table includes around 89,000 clones, approximately 83% detected once. Sequences were derived from PBMCs, sampled from a glioma patient treated with radiotherapy, temozolomide or both. These receptors were obtained from a woman aged 45 to 65 with glioma.

This clone was observed a handful of times. The chain combines TRBV4-2 with TRBJ1-5; no definite D call. Per the germline V gene, CDR1 is LGHNA and CDR2 is YNFKEQ. Trimming removed 2 bases from V and 0 bases from J, with 14 bases in between. The CDR3 contains 17 residues. CDR3 amino acids: CASSQPSAGNSNQPQHF. CDR3 in DNA: TGTGCCAGCAGCCAACCATCTGCGGGAAATAGCAATCAGCCCCAGCATTTT.

The gene calls are TRBV4-3 and TRBJ2-7, with D uncertain. Germline V gives CDR1 LGHNA, CDR2 YSLEER. V gave up 1 base and J gave up 3 bases, with 10 bases separating them. CDR3 length: 14 amino acids. The DNA of the CDR3 is TGCGCCAGCAGCCAAGCCGGTGGCGACTACGAGCAGTACTTC. It specifies CASSQAGGDYEQYF.

This chain joins TRBV5-1 and TRBJ2-1, with no clear D. Germline CDR1 reads SGHRS; CDR2 reads YFSETQ. The CDR3 totals 15 residues. V shed 1 base and J shed 3 bases, with 11 bases lying between them. The CDR3 loop is CASSLNSADYNEQFF. CDR3 nucleotides: TGCGCCAGCAGCTTGAATTCGGCAGACTACAATGAGCAGTTCTTC. Combining the CDR3 with reference TRBV5-1 and TRBJ2-1 gives the whole variable domain KAGVTQTPRYLIKTRGQQVTLSCSPISGHRSVSWYQQTPGQGLQFLFEYFSETQRNKGNFPGRFSGRQFSNSRSEMNVSTLELGDSALYLCASSLNSADYNEQFFGPGTRLTVL.

This rearrangement joins TRBV27 to TRBJ1-1; D unclear. Looked up from germline, CDR1 is MNHEY and CDR2 is SMNVEV (reference sequence). There are 15 residues in the CDR3. V was clipped by 3 bases and J by 5 bases, with 16 bases between them. CDR3 bases: TGTGCCAGCAGTTTTGGGAAGGTGTCGAGGACTGAAGCTTTCTTT. This gives the protein CASSFGKVSRTEAFF.

This chain connects TRBV7-8 to TRBJ2-7; 7 bases are shared with TRBD2. J was trimmed by 4 bases and V by 5 bases; bases with no gene match: 11. The CDR3 spans 15 residues. Germline values: CDR1 SGHVS, CDR2 FQNEAQ. The CDR3 nucleotides read TGTGCCAGCAGCCTAGGCCGGGACTACCTTTACGAGCAGTACTTC. It yields the protein CASSLGRDYLYEQYF.

The chain combines TRBV19 with TRBJ2-3; 7 bases agree with TRBD1. The CDR3 is 14 residues long. With V trimmed by 3 bases and J by 5 bases, 5 bases remained unmatched. Germline CDR1 and CDR2: LNHDA and SQIVND (reference sequence). The CDR3 here is CASSIKGAGDTQYF. The CDR3 region has the DNA TGTGCCAGTAGTATCAAGGGGGCTGGAGATACGCAGTATTTT.

This chain connects TRBV27 to TRBJ2-2, with TRBD1 as a possible D gene (6 bases). The CDR3 has 15 amino acids. V lost 3 bases and J 0 bases, leaving 8 bases between the germline ends. Looked up from germline, CDR1 is MNHEY and CDR2 is SMNVEV (reference sequence). CDR3 sequence: CASSLDRPNTGELFF. The CDR3 coding sequence is TGTGCCAGCAGTTTGGACAGACCGAACACCGGGGAGCTGTTTTTT.

The chain has TRBV18 and TRBJ1-6; TRBD1 agrees at 10 bases. V dropped 2 bases and J dropped 7; count of bases not matched to a gene: 5. There are 16 residues in the CDR3. CDR1 KGHSH and CDR2 LQKENI come from the germline V gene. The CDR3 spells CASSPSPGQGNSPLHF. Written as DNA, the CDR3 is TGTGCCAGCTCACCATCTCCGGGACAGGGGAATTCACCCCTCCACTTT.

V usage is TRBV13 and J usage is TRBJ1-1, with 7 bases fitting TRBD1. The CDR3 contains 15 residues. CDR1 and CDR2 from the germline V gene are PRHDT and FYEKMQ (reference sequence). After removal of 2 bases from V and 3 bases from J, the junction contained 6 bases not matched to a gene. CDR3 amino acids: CASSLWGQGDTEAFF. CDR3 nucleotides: TGTGCCAGCAGCTTATGGGGCCAGGGGGACACTGAAGCTTTCTTT.

The chain uses TRBV7-2 and TRBJ2-2, with D perhaps matching TRBD2 (6 bases). The CDR3 is made up of 16 amino acids. V lost 3 bases to trimming and J lost 4 bases, with 15 bases between them. From germline, CDR1 is SGHTA and CDR2 FQGNSA. CDR3 sequence: CASSFIGGGATGELFF. The DNA of the CDR3 is TGTGCCAGCAGCTTTATCGGGGGTGGGGCCACCGGGGAGCTGTTTTTT. The variable domain in full, completed from reference TRBV7-2 and TRBJ2-2, reads GAGVSQSPSNKVTEKGKDVELRCDPISGHTALYWYRQSLGQGLEFLIYFQGNSAPDKSGLPSDRFSAERTGGSVSTLTIQRTQQEDSAVYLCASSFIGGGATGELFFGEGSRLTVL.

The chain recombines TRBV6-1 with TRBJ1-2; maybe TRBD1 (5 bases). Germline-derived CDR1 and CDR2 are MNHNS and SASEGT. The length of the CDR3 is 11 residues. V lost 6 bases and J lost 4, with 6 bases in between. CDR3: CASRTGYGYTF. CDR3 bases: TGTGCCAGCAGAACAGGCTATGGCTACACCTTC.